This TCR beta chain is from a study of beta chain features in type 1 diabetes. Study results and limitations: Shorter TCRB CDR3s, moderately but significantly so, were found in Type 1 diabetes patients in all four CD4+ subsets. The cDNA sequencing approach could over-represent high-TCR-expressing cells. VDJ junctions from patients with type 1 diabetes contained fewer insertions and more deletions. With patients and controls alike, PCR might favor shorter templates to an equal degree.

Expressed TCRB transcripts were sequenced because the entire RNA isolate underwent reverse transcription. Data came from immunoSEQ multiplex PCR; TCRdb stores just in-frame clones and leaves some out. The table lists more than 250,000 clones, roughly 20% of them singletons. Regarding this clone: The antigen remains unidentified.

Germline V lookup: CDR1 LGHNA, CDR2 YSLEER. This CDR3 is built from 16 residues. V lost 1 base, J lost 11 bases, and 20 bases lay in between. The origin of this receptor is a woman in her 40s with type 1 diabetes. The rearrangement joins TRBV4-3 to TRBJ1-4; D is unresolved. Sequencing input: naive CD4+ T cells from blood. CDR3 residues: CASSQVARTGVRKLFF. In DNA, the CDR3 is TGCGCCAGCAGCCAAGTGGCCCGGACCGGGGTGAGGAAACTGTTTTTT.